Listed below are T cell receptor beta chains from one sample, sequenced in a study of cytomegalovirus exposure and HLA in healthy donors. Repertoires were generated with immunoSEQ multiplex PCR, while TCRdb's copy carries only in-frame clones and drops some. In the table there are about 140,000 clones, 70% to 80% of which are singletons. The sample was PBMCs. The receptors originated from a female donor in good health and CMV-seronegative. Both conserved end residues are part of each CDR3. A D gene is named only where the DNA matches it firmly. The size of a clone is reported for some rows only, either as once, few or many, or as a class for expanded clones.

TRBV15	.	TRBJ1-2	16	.	CATSRDRIRQNYGYTF	TGTGCCACCAGCAGAGATAGGATCCGACAGAACTATGGCTACACCTTC
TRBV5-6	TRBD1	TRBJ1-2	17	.	CASSLNSLTGAYYGYTF	TGTGCCAGCAGCTTGAATTCTCTCACAGGGGCGTACTATGGCTACACCTTC
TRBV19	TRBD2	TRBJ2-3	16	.	CASRASGGRATDTQYF	TGTGCCAGTAGGGCTAGCGGGGGGAGGGCAACAGATACGCAGTATTTT
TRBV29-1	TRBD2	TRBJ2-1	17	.	CSVAGLAEARGTNEQFF	TGCAGCGTTGCGGGACTAGCGGAAGCCCGTGGGACCAATGAGCAGTTCTTC
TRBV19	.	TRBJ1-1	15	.	CASIRRGGTNTEAFF	TGTGCCAGCATTAGGAGGGGGGGCACTAACACTGAAGCTTTCTTT
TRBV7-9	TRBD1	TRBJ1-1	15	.	CASSGRTGMGTEAFF	TGTGCCAGCAGCGGACGGACAGGGATGGGCACTGAAGCTTTCTTT
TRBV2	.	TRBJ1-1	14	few	CASSEYGGSAEAFF	TGTGCCAGCAGTGAGTATGGGGGGAGCGCTGAAGCTTTCTTT
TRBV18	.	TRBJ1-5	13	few	CASSPSGFQPQHF	TGTGCCAGCTCACCCTCAGGGTTCCAGCCCCAGCATTTT
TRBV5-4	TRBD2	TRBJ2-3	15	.	CASSAIAGRADTQYF	TGTGCCAGCAGCGCTATAGCGGGAAGGGCAGATACGCAGTATTTT
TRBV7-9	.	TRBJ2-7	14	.	CSSSNGIAAYEQYF	TGTTCTAGCAGCAACGGAATAGCGGCCTACGAGCAGTACTTC
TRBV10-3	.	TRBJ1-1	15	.	CAISESGRRDTEAFF	TGTGCCATCAGTGAGTCAGGCAGGAGGGACACTGAAGCTTTCTTT
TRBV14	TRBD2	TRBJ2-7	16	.	CASSLGVAGRSYEQYF	TGTGCCAGCAGCCTTGGAGTAGCGGGGCGTTCCTACGAGCAGTACTTC
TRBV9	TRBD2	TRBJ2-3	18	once	CASSGAGTSGTEGDTQYF	TGTGCCAGCAGCGGAGCCGGGACTAGCGGGACTGAGGGAGATACGCAGTATTTT
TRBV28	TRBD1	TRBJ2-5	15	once	CASSFQRQGLYGQYF	TGTGCCAGCAGTTTCCAGAGACAGGGTTTATACGGGCAGTACTTC